This TCR beta chain was captured in a study of patients and donors after allogeneic stem cell transplantation. In TCRdb, the RT-PCR reads were re-called with MiXCR into one record per CDR3 protein. The sample has about 110,000 distinct CDR3 sequences; around 33% are singletons. In this sample, this clonotype turned up many times. The sequence came from a human donor who was either an allogeneic HSCT recipient or a stem cell or donor lymphocyte infusion donor (not recorded which). It is not recorded whose cells these are; they may come from a transplant donor. The sample taken for sequencing was blood, either unsorted or a sorted T cell fraction (not recorded which).

The CDR3 reads CASSFGGNQPQHF. The DNA for the CDR3 is TGTGCCAGCAGTTTTGGTGGCAATCAGCCCCAGCATTTT. The V gene is TRBV11-2, the J gene TRBJ1-5; D remains unclear. There are 13 residues in the CDR3. Trimming cost V 6 bases and J 2 bases, with 8 bases left between them. Germline CDR1 and CDR2: SGHAT and FQNNGV. The complete variable domain, with remaining parts taken from reference TRBV11-2 and TRBJ1-5, reads EAGVAQSPRYKIIEKRQSVAFWCNPISGHATLYWYQQILGQGPKLLIQFQNNGVVDDSQLPKDRFSAERLKGVDSTLKIQPAKLEDSAVYLCASSFGGNQPQHFGDGTRLSIL.